Below are 27 T cell receptor beta chains sequenced from a single sample in a study of CD8+ T cells in alopecia areata. TCR sequencing used cDNA made by reverse transcription of extracted RNA. This table comes from immunoSEQ multiplex PCR, and its TCRdb copy is limited to in-frame clones, with some not included. The sample has about 210,000 clones; under 75% are singletons. The treatment here: oral pan-JAK inhibitor, 5-10 mg twice daily. Sequenced material: CD4+ T cells sorted from blood, taken at week 4, from a patient treated with tofacitinib. The receptors shown here come from a human donor with alopecia areata.

The J gene is TRBJ2-3, the V gene TRBV12-5; D unresolved. Germline V gene data show CDR1 as LGHNT and CDR2 as FRNRAP. The CDR3 loop spans 14 amino acids. Trimming pared 4 bases from V and 6 bases from J, leaving 14 bases between. The CDR3, as DNA: TGTGCTAGTGGTTCGACGTACCCCGGGGATACGCAGTATTTT. The encoded protein is CASGSTYPGDTQYF.

The chain employs TRBV29-1 and TRBJ2-2; D is unclear. This CDR3 has 13 amino acids. CDR1 and CDR2 (germline): SQVTM, ANQGSEA. V lost 3 bases and J 4 bases, leaving 9 bases between the germline ends. The CDR3 reads CSVDRALTGELFF. CDR3 nucleotide sequence: TGCAGCGTTGATCGGGCCCTCACCGGGGAGCTGTTTTTT.

V is TRBV11-2 and J is TRBJ2-4; TRBD2 matches at 12 bases. The V gene's germline CDR1 is SGHAT and CDR2 FQNNGV. V lost 4 bases and J lost 8; bases outside the gene matches: 3. The CDR3 has 14 residues. The CDR3 protein is CASSSGLAGHIQYF. CDR3 DNA: TGTGCCAGCAGCTCAGGACTAGCGGGGCACATTCAGTACTTC. Combining the CDR3 with reference TRBV11-2 and TRBJ2-4 gives the whole variable domain EAGVAQSPRYKIIEKRQSVAFWCNPISGHATLYWYQQILGQGPKLLIQFQNNGVVDDSQLPKDRFSAERLKGVDSTLKIQPAKLEDSAVYLCASSSGLAGHIQYFGAGTRLSVL.

V is TRBV9 and J is TRBJ2-1, with 8 bases lining up with TRBD2. The germline V gene has CDR1 SGDLS and CDR2 YYNGEE. The CDR3 contains 15 residues. J was trimmed by 12 bases and V by 2 bases; bases with no gene match: 13. CDR3 loop: CASSVSLGGASVQFF. The CDR3 DNA sequence: TGTGCCAGCAGCGTCAGCCTCGGGGGGGCCTCGGTGCAGTTCTTC.

This chain's CDR3 is CASSFDRAAPYEQYF. The CDR3 nucleotides read TGTGCCAGCAGCTTTGATAGGGCGGCGCCATACGAGCAGTACTTC. This rearrangement joins TRBV7-2 to TRBJ2-7, with unresolved D. V gave up 3 bases and J gave up 4 bases, with 16 bases separating them. The CDR3 has 15 amino acids. Germline CDR1 SGHTA, CDR2 FQGNSA.

This clone occurred a few times. J is TRBJ2-7 and V is TRBV30, with D unresolved. Trimming took 3 bases from V and 5 from J, leaving 26 bases between them. Per germline, CDR1 GTSNPN and CDR2 SVGIG (reference sequence). This CDR3 is built from 17 residues. The CDR3: CAWSAHILGRDYDEQYF. The CDR3 coding sequence is TGTGCCTGGAGCGCCCATATCCTAGGAAGGGATTACGACGAGCAGTACTTC.

The chain carries TRBV27 and TRBJ1-2; no firm D call. Trimming removed 2 bases at V and 2 bases at J, with 12 bases between. Germline V gives CDR1 MNHEY, CDR2 SMNVEV (reference sequence). CDR3 length: 15 amino acids. For the CDR3, the DNA is TGTGCCAGCAGTTTAGTACCCGGATTGAACTATGGCTACACCTTC. Translated: CASSLVPGLNYGYTF.

This chain uses TRBV6-5 with TRBJ2-2; D remains ambiguous. Germline V CDR1 and CDR2: MNHEY, SVGAGI. This CDR3 contains 13 residues. V lost 2 bases and J lost 6, with 7 bases in between. The CDR3 bases are TGTGCCAGCAGTTACGTAGTAGCCGGGGAGCTGTTTTTT. Translation gives CASSYVVAGELFF.

This chain uses TRBV7-2 with TRBJ2-5, with unresolved D. Germline CDR1 SGHTA, CDR2 FQGNSA. The CDR3 length is 12 residues. The V gene lost 3 bases and the J gene lost 5 bases, with 7 bases spanning the gap. The CDR3 DNA follows: TGTGCCAGCAGCTTTTTCGCGGAGACCCAGTACTTC. Amino acids: CASSFFAETQYF.

This chain links TRBV7-9 with TRBJ2-7; D is undetermined. Germline CDR1 SEHNR, CDR2 FQNEAQ (reference sequence). Trimming cost V 5 bases and J 5 bases, with 7 bases left between them. The CDR3 covers 11 residues. In DNA, the CDR3 is TGTGCCAGCAGCCAGATTAACGAGCAGTACTTC. Translated, it gives CASSQINEQYF.

J is TRBJ1-2 and V is TRBV30; D ambiguous. The CDR3 totals 15 residues. V was cut by 2 bases and J by 1 base, with 14 bases left in between. Per germline, CDR1 GTSNPN and CDR2 SVGIG (reference sequence). CDR3 loop: CAWSSRRRVNYGYTF. DNA of the CDR3: TGTGCCTGGAGTTCCAGGCGAAGGGTTAACTATGGCTACACCTTC.

The chain employs TRBV7-9 and TRBJ1-1; no definite D call. The CDR3 has 14 residues. Per germline, CDR1 SEHNR and CDR2 FQNEAQ (reference sequence). V was pared by 1 base and J by 7 bases, with 13 bases between. This CDR3 reads CASSLDWTPDEAFF. CDR3 coding DNA: TGTGCCAGCAGCTTAGACTGGACGCCTGATGAAGCTTTCTTT.

The chain has TRBV5-1 and TRBJ1-2; the D gene is possibly TRBD1 (5 bases). This CDR3 spans 12 amino acids. CDR1 and CDR2 (germline): SGHRS, YFSETQ. Between the trimmed V and J ends, which lost 1 base and 8 bases, there was a span of 9 bases. Here the CDR3 reads CASSLSGNGYTF. As DNA, the CDR3 is TGCGCCAGCAGCTTGTCAGGGAACGGCTACACCTTC.

The chain links TRBV6-5 to TRBJ2-3; D unclear. Trimming shortened V by 0 bases and J by 2 bases, and 9 bases separated the two germline ends. Looked up from germline, CDR1 is MNHEY and CDR2 is SVGAGI. The CDR3 is 15 amino acids. CDR3 coding DNA: TGTGCCAGCAGTTACTCGGGTTTGTCCACAGATACGCAGTATTTT. The encoded protein is CASSYSGLSTDTQYF.

This clone was detected only a few times. The chain combines TRBV6-5 with TRBJ1-1; a weak D match, TRBD1 (5 bases). Trimming removed 4 bases from V and 0 bases from J, with 12 bases in between. Per germline, CDR1 MNHEY and CDR2 SVGAGI. This CDR3 is built from 15 residues. CDR3 nucleotide sequence: TGTGCCAGCAGTTTCAGGGACCCCGTGAACACTGAAGCTTTCTTT. It specifies CASSFRDPVNTEAFF.

This clone showed up just a few times. The chain joins TRBV4-3 to TRBJ2-7; D tentatively reads TRBD1 or TRBD2 (8 bases each). V lost 0 bases, J lost 13 bases, and 16 bases lay in between. The CDR3 covers 13 residues. Germline V CDR1 and CDR2: LGHNA, YSLEER. CDR3 amino acids: CASSQELAGQVYF. The CDR3, as DNA: TGCGCCAGCAGCCAAGAATTAGCGGGACAGGTTTACTTC.

This chain connects TRBV29-1 to TRBJ2-3, with 7 bases fitting TRBD1. The CDR3 runs 13 residues. Germline values: CDR1 SQVTM, CDR2 ANQGSEA. V was clipped by 4 bases and J by 6 bases; unmatched bases: 7. CDR3 residues: CSVAGQNSDTQYF. Written as DNA, the CDR3 is TGCAGCGTTGCGGGACAGAACTCCGATACGCAGTATTTT.

The J gene is TRBJ2-1, the V gene TRBV7-2; 7 nucleotides agree with TRBD1. The CDR3 contains 15 residues. CDR1 and CDR2 (germline): SGHTA, FQGNSA. The J segment lost 7 bases and the V segment lost 6 bases, leaving 12 bases of the junction unmatched. CDR3 sequence reads: CASRRRQGSRNEQFF. The CDR3 DNA follows: TGTGCCAGCAGGCGACGACAGGGATCACGGAATGAGCAGTTCTTC.

This clone was seen many times. V usage is TRBV11-3 and J usage is TRBJ2-1; no clear D. The CDR3 extends over 16 amino acids. V was clipped by 6 bases and J by 2 bases, with 17 bases between them. Germline V gene data show CDR1 as SGHNT and CDR2 as YENEEA. CDR3 region: CASSPNSYLTYNEQFF. The CDR3 bases are TGTGCCAGCAGTCCTAACAGCTACCTAACCTACAATGAGCAGTTCTTC.

This sequence joins TRBV29-1 and TRBJ1-2; the D is unclear. CDR1 and CDR2 (germline): SQVTM, ANQGSEA. Trimming left V 4 bases short and J 8 bases short, with 14 bases between. This CDR3 comprises 12 residues. The CDR3 reads CSVGGRSMGYTF. As DNA, the CDR3 is TGCAGCGTTGGAGGCAGGAGCATGGGCTACACCTTC. Based on the CDR3 plus reference TRBV29-1 and TRBJ1-2, the full variable domain is SAVISQKPSRDICQRGTSLTIQCQVDSQVTMMFWYRQQPGQSLTLIATANQGSEATYESGFVIDKFPISRPNLTFSTLTVSNMSPEDSSIYLCSVGGRSMGYTFGSGTRLTVV.

Note on this clone: Other DNA sequences of this sample code for an identical CDR3. The chain uses TRBV27 and TRBJ2-6; D gene unclear. The CDR3 has 14 amino acids. CDR1 is MNHEY, CDR2 SMNVEV, per germline (reference sequence). Trimming took 0 bases from V and 1 from J, leaving 1 base between them. The CDR3 here is CASSLSSGANVLTF. The CDR3 DNA sequence: TGTGCCAGCAGTTTATCGTCTGGGGCCAACGTCCTGACTTTC.

This clone was counted only a few times. The chain employs TRBV30 and TRBJ2-1, with 7 bases matching TRBD2. The V and J ends lost 0 bases and 9 bases, in that order; junction bases with no gene match: 5. The CDR3 length is 13 residues. Germline V gene lookup returns CDR1 GTSNPN and CDR2 SVGIG (reference sequence). CDR3 region: CAWSVSGGGEQFF. The CDR3 region has the DNA TGTGCCTGGAGTGTCTCCGGCGGGGGTGAGCAGTTCTTC.

This clone was detected a few times. The V and J genes are TRBV9 and TRBJ1-2; D remains ambiguous. Germline CDR1 is SGDLS and CDR2 is YYNGEE. The CDR3 length is 15 residues. With 3 bases removed from V and 5 bases from J, the gap between germline ends came to 17 bases. CDR3 amino acids: CASSEGPNGDYGYTF. In nucleotides, the CDR3 is TGTGCCAGCAGCGAGGGTCCGAACGGCGATTATGGCTACACCTTC. Full variable domain (outside the CDR3, taken from reference TRBV9 and TRBJ1-2): DSGVTQTPKHLITATGQRVTLRCSPRSGDLSVYWYQQSLDQGLQFLIQYYNGEERAKGNILERFSAQQFPDLHSELNLSSLELGDSALYFCASSEGPNGDYGYTFGSGTRLTVV.

The gene calls are TRBV7-3 and TRBJ2-3; 9 bases align to TRBD2. Germline loops: CDR1 SGHTA, CDR2 FQGTGA. The CDR3 contains 14 residues. With 4 bases clipped from V and 6 bases from J, the junction kept 5 bases outside the gene matches. The CDR3 DNA follows: TGTGCCAGCAGCTCGGGACTAGCAACCGATACGCAGTATTTT. Its protein product is CASSSGLATDTQYF.

This clone was counted between two and nine times. The chain has TRBV7-2 and TRBJ1-5; TRBD1 aligns across 7 bases. This CDR3 contains 15 residues. The V gene end was trimmed by 1 base and the J gene end by 7 bases; junction bases not matched to a gene: 7. Per the germline V gene, CDR1 is SGHTA and CDR2 is FQGNSA. Written as DNA, the CDR3 is TGTGCCAGCAGCTTAGGGTGGGCAGGGGGGCAGCCCCAGCATTTT. The encoded protein is CASSLGWAGGQPQHF.

The J gene is TRBJ1-2, the V gene TRBV27; D possibly corresponds to TRBD1 (5 bases). CDR3 length: 12 amino acids. Trimming cost V 3 bases and J 7 bases, with 9 bases left between them. From germline, CDR1 is MNHEY and CDR2 SMNVEV (reference sequence). The CDR3 DNA reads TGTGCCAGCAGTTTTGGGGGAAGTGGCTACACCTTC. Protein sequence: CASSFGGSGYTF.

In this sample, this clone turned up once. The chain couples TRBV30 to TRBJ2-7; D is unclear. Germline CDR1 reads GTSNPN; CDR2 reads SVGIG (reference sequence). The CDR3 totals 13 residues. V dropped 2 bases and J dropped 2 bases, with 10 bases sitting between them. The CDR3 sequence is CAWSPTLTYEQYF. CDR3 nucleotide sequence: TGTGCCTGGAGTCCGACACTCACCTACGAGCAGTACTTC.